These T cell receptor beta chains were read from a single sample in a study of neoadjuvant nivolumab and ipilimumab in lung cancer. Libraries were prepared by immunoSEQ multiplex PCR; TCRdb keeps only in-frame clonotypes and omits some of them. The table records some 9,700 clones, about 74% of them present only once. Here the sequenced sample was tumor tissue, taken after neoadjuvant nivolumab, alone or with ipilimumab, at or shortly before surgery. All receptors derive from an adult with non-small cell lung cancer. Some clones in this sample may be carry-over from other donors' samples. CDR3s leave out the opening cysteine and the closing phenylalanine or tryptophan. Size tells how often a clone was seen (once, few, many) or the class of an expanded clone, and some rows leave it out.

J | size | V | CDR3
TRBJ1-1 | few | TRBV5-6 | ASSFELRWDTEAF
TRBJ1-6 | few | TRBV18 | ASSVGTGDSPLH
TRBJ2-3 | - | TRBV27 | ASSPRGDTQY
TRBJ1-1 | - | TRBV7-9 | ASSSRTSGDTEAF
TRBJ1-5 | - | TRBV18 | ASSPGDQPQH
TRBJ1-4 | - | TRBV7-2 | ASSRRTGAEKLF
TRBJ2-7 | - | TRBV12-2 | ASRLSGLSYYEQY
TRBJ1-4 | few | TRBV4-3 | ASSQDGLGEKLF
TRBJ2-7 | - | TRBV29-1 | SVRRGARPEQY
TRBJ1-2 | - | TRBV5-6 | ASSRDRGAGYT
TRBJ1-2 | once | TRBV7-2 | ASSGSAFYGYT
TRBJ1-2 | - | TRBV10-1 | ASYDRELSHGYT
TRBJ2-7 | once | TRBV11-2 | ASSYSTGAGYEQY
TRBJ1-1 | - | TRBV4-2 | ASSQDNQGGSLAEAF
TRBJ2-7 | once | TRBV7-2 | ASSSGTGESYEQY
TRBJ2-7 | - | TRBV25-1 | ASSERLQGDRQH
TRBJ2-3 | once | TRBV4-2 | ASSQGPPGGWSTDTQY
TRBJ2-1 | - | TRBV5-1 | ASSPAKGYNEQF
TRBJ2-1 | few | TRBV27 | ASSSDPLLNNEQF
TRBJ2-7 | - | TRBV18 | ASSPRTGDTYEQY
TRBJ2-5 | once | TRBV18 | ASSRLYQETQY
TRBJ1-2 | - | TRBV4-1 | ASSQDRGADYGYT
TRBJ1-3 | - | TRBV7-2 | ASSLGQGGGNTIY
TRBJ1-6 | few | TRBV4-3 | ASSLEPPGTGDSPLH
TRBJ2-7 | few | TRBV5-5 | ASSLGGYEQY
TRBJ2-1 | - | TRBV18 | ASSPPGTSGYNEQF
TRBJ2-1 | - | TRBV4-3 | ASSQEGGGNEQF
TRBJ1-5 | - | TRBV5-1 | ASSPGTNQPQH
TRBJ2-2 | - | TRBV10-2 | ASGSSGRATGELF
TRBJ2-2 | - | TRBV7-9 | ASSLYREGPGELF
TRBJ2-7 | - | TRBV25-1 | ASRAGTGTYEQY
TRBJ2-7 | - | TRBV7-9 | ASSGRTGYEQY
TRBJ2-7 | - | TRBV6-6 | ASSRTTGSYEQY
TRBJ1-1 | - | TRBV6-5 | ASRTVDTEAF
TRBJ2-1 | - | TRBV5-6 | ASSLDGGAVYNEQF
TRBJ1-2 | few | TRBV5-5 | ASSLSDSNYGYT
TRBJ1-3 | - | TRBV30 | AWRAPGSGNTIY
TRBJ1-1 | - | TRBV6-5 | ASSLLKGIEAF
TRBJ2-1 | once | TRBV18 | ASSPENEQF
TRBJ1-2 | - | TRBV2 | ASMDANYGYT
TRBJ2-7 | - | TRBV4-2 | ASSHQGTSGSSYEQY
TRBJ2-7 | - | TRBV7-9 | ASSPGTGGGEQY
TRBJ2-7 | - | TRBV6-6 | ASSPWGDGSYEQY
TRBJ2-7 | - | TRBV29-1 | SVAPTGGGDEQY